This TCR beta chain was profiled in a study of TIL therapy for anti-PD-1-resistant metastatic lung cancer. The overall study: Half of patients were current or former smokers. Study-wide results and limits: This highly selected cohort may not generalize to typical lung cancer patients.

This clone was seen only a few times. Its antigen is not identified. This was the immunoSEQ v3 assay. Assay used: immunoSEQ multiplex PCR; TCRdb lists only in-frame clones, some missing. The data hold some 50,000 clones, with roughly 85% observed a single time. The time point here: pre-treatment sample, taken before nivolumab and TIL therapy. Germline CDR1 is ENHRY and CDR2 is SYGVKD. The V and J ends lost 0 bases and 0 bases respectively, with 8 bases between them. The CDR3 has 15 amino acids. The chain carries TRBV10-3 and TRBJ1-1; D unresolved. Material: blood, obtained at baseline. This receptor was obtained from a man aged 65 to 85 with non-small cell lung cancer. The CDR3 nucleotides are TGTGCCATCAGTGAGTCGCCAATTATGAACACTGAAGCTTTCTTT. Translating gives CAISESPIMNTEAFF.